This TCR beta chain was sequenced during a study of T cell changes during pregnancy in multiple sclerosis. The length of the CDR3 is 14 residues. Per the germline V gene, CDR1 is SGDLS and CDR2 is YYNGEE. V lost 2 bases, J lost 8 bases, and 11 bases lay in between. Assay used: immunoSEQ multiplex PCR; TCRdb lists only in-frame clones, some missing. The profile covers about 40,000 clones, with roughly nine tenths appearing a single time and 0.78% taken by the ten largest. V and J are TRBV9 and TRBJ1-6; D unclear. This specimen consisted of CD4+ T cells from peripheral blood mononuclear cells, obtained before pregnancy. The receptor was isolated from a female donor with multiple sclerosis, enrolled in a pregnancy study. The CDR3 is CASSVHAADSPLHF. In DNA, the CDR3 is TGTGCCAGCAGCGTGCACGCCGCGGATTCACCCCTCCACTTT. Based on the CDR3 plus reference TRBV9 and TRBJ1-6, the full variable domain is DSGVTQTPKHLITATGQRVTLRCSPRSGDLSVYWYQQSLDQGLQFLIQYYNGEERAKGNILERFSAQQFPDLHSELNLSSLELGDSALYFCASSVHAADSPLHFGNGTRLTVT.